This is a list of T cell receptor beta chains from one sample in a study of prognosis after radiotherapy for stage I lung cancer. Via MiXCR, TCRdb re-called the multiplex PCR reads, giving one row per CDR3 protein. Here the sample spans about 47,000 distinct CDR3 sequences, roughly 36% being singletons. Sequenced here: PBMCs, sampled before or after stereotactic body radiation therapy (not recorded which). These receptors all stem from a donor over 45 with non-small cell lung cancer. The CDR3 runs from the conserved cysteine through the conserved F or W. D genes are given only for firm matches. The size field is filled for only some rows; it gives once, few, many or a size class.

>TRBV20-1|TRBD1|TRBJ2-5|many
CAQQGAMAETQYF
TGCGCTCAGCAGGGGGCCATGGCTGAGACCCAGTACTTC
>TRBV7-6|-|TRBJ1-3|-
CASSLALGAGNTIYF
TGTGCCAGCAGCTTAGCGTTGGGGGCTGGAAACACCATATATTTT
>TRBV9|-|TRBJ1-1|-
CASRVDWWGHRMNTEAFF
TGTGCCAGCAGAGTAGATTGGTGGGGACACAGAATGAACACTGAAGCTTTCTTT
>TRBV27|-|TRBJ1-6|many
CASSLYGGPDSPLHF
TGTGCCAGCAGTTTATATGGGGGCCCTGATTCACCCCTCCACTTT
>TRBV10-3|-|TRBJ1-2|-
CAISESGRLNNYGYTF
TGTGCCATCAGTGAGTCCGGACGGCTCAATAACTATGGCTACACCTTC
>TRBV6-5|TRBD2|TRBJ2-7|many
CASSYPGLAGVEQYF
TGTGCCAGCAGTTACCCTGGACTAGCGGGAGTCGAGCAGTACTTC
>TRBV3-1|TRBD2|TRBJ2-1|many
CASSQMGGGFNEQFF
TGTGCCAGCAGCCAAATGGGGGGGGGATTTAATGAGCAGTTCTTC
>TRBV12-3/TRBV12-4|-|TRBJ1-3|many
CASSNRAWRNTIYF
TGTGCCAGCAGTAACAGGGCATGGAGAAACACCATATATTTT
>TRBV2|TRBD1|TRBJ2-2|many
CASRATGIGELFF
TGTGCCAGCAGGGCGACAGGGATCGGGGAGCTGTTTTTT
>TRBV4-3|-|TRBJ2-7|many
CASSQEVHGEQYF
TGCGCCAGCAGCCAAGAGGTTCACGGCGAGCAGTACTTC
>TRBV6-2/TRBV6-3|TRBD2|TRBJ2-2|-
CATEGYGTTGDLFF
TGTGCCACCGAGGGTTACGGGACTACCGGGGATCTGTTTTTT
>TRBV6-9|TRBD1|TRBJ1-6|medium-sized
CASSWTGRDSPLHF
TGTGCCAGCAGTTGGACAGGGAGGGATTCACCCCTCCACTTT
>TRBV7-2|TRBD1|TRBJ2-7|many
CASSTDRAYEQYF
TGTGCCAGCAGCACGGACAGGGCCTACGAGCAGTACTTC
>TRBV11-3|-|TRBJ2-3|-
CASSFRLGLPDTQYF
TGTGCCAGCAGCTTTCGGCTTGGGCTCCCAGATACGCAGTATTTT
>TRBV7-2|TRBD1|TRBJ2-2|many
CASSLRTGANTGELFF
TGTGCCAGCAGCCTCCGGACAGGGGCGAACACCGGGGAGCTGTTTTTT
>TRBV4-1|TRBD1|TRBJ1-2|-
CASSEVGDRGRSGYTF
TGCGCCAGCAGCGAAGTTGGGGACAGGGGGCGAAGTGGCTACACCTTC
>TRBV6-9|-|TRBJ1-1|many
CASSYSFGTEAFF
TGTGCCAGCAGTTACAGTTTCGGCACTGAAGCTTTCTTT
>TRBV7-2|TRBD2|TRBJ2-7|-
CASILTSVGPYEQYF
TGTGCCAGCATTTTAACTAGCGTAGGGCCCTACGAGCAGTACTTC
>TRBV7-2|TRBD2|TRBJ2-3|many
CASSIKGLAGSTQYF
TGTGCCAGCAGCATAAAGGGACTAGCGGGATCTACGCAGTATTTT
>TRBV28|-|TRBJ2-7|many
CASSGLPPNYEQYF
TGTGCCAGCAGTGGACTACCCCCCAACTACGAGCAGTACTTC
>TRBV28|-|TRBJ1-6|many
CASSLARGGSPLHF
TGTGCCAGCAGTTTGGCCAGGGGTGGCTCACCCCTCCACTTT
>TRBV9|-|TRBJ2-7|many
CASSRGGEQYF
TGTGCCAGCAGCCGGGGCGGCGAGCAGTACTTC
>TRBV3-1|-|TRBJ2-3|many
CASSLTGTPRLDTQYF
TGTGCCAGCAGCCTCACCGGGACCCCAAGGTTAGATACGCAGTATTTT
>TRBV20-1|TRBD1|TRBJ2-1|-
CSVNGDSEQSF
TGCAGTGTAAATGGGGACAGTGAGCAGTCCTTC
>TRBV24-1|-|TRBJ1-2|many
CATTGTERFLGYGYTF
TGTGCCACCACCGGGACGGAGCGTTTTCTAGGCTATGGCTACACCTTC
>TRBV4-1|TRBD1|TRBJ2-4|-
CASAQQGASKNIQYF
TGCGCCAGCGCGCAGCAGGGGGCGTCCAAAAACATTCAGTACTTC
>TRBV6-1|-|TRBJ2-2|-
CATSIGVVTGELFF
TGTGCCACCAGCATAGGCGTGGTTACCGGGGAGCTGTTTTTT
>TRBV16|-|TRBJ1-1|-
CASSQGWRGDTEAFF
TGTGCCAGCAGCCAAGGGTGGCGCGGGGACACTGAAGCTTTCTTT
>TRBV20-1|TRBD1|TRBJ1-5|many
CSAAKRDRNQPQHF
TGCAGTGCTGCCAAACGGGACAGAAATCAGCCCCAGCATTTT
>TRBV4-2|-|TRBJ1-3|-
CASSQDVGRGNTIYF
TGTGCCAGCAGCCAAGATGTCGGAAGGGGGAACACCATATATTTT
>TRBV30|TRBD1|TRBJ1-2|many
CAWKGVTGGNYGYTF
TGTGCCTGGAAGGGAGTGACAGGGGGCAACTATGGCTACACCTTC
>TRBV5-1|-|TRBJ1-2|-
CASSLGVSGAQFYGYTF
TGCGCCAGCAGCTTGGGGGTATCAGGTGCCCAATTCTATGGCTACACCTTC
>TRBV6-2/TRBV6-3|-|TRBJ2-6|-
CATTVQGDSVANVLTF
TGTGCCACCACGGTACAGGGTGACTCTGTGGCCAACGTCCTGACTTTC
>TRBV5-4|TRBD1|TRBJ2-2|many
CASSGGTGSLTTGELFF
TGTGCCAGCAGCGGGGGGACAGGCAGTTTGACAACCGGGGAGCTGTTTTTT
>TRBV7-9|-|TRBJ2-2|many
CASSLSRVVTGELFF
TGTGCCAGCAGCTTAAGCAGGGTGGTCACCGGGGAGCTGTTTTTT
>TRBV20-1|-|TRBJ2-3|many
CSAGGLPSTDTQYF
TGCAGTGCCGGGGGACTTCCTAGCACAGATACGCAGTATTTT
>TRBV7-3|-|TRBJ1-5|many
CASSLTRTEPQHF
TGTGCCAGCAGCTTAACCCGCACAGAGCCCCAGCATTTT
>TRBV20-1|-|TRBJ2-1|many
CSSKVVLSQDEQFF
TGCAGTTCGAAAGTGGTCTTGAGTCAGGATGAGCAGTTCTTC
>TRBV2|TRBD2|TRBJ2-2|-
CSSVERGRTGELFF
TGTTCCAGCGTGGAGCGGGGACGCACTGGGGAGCTGTTTTTT
>TRBV7-2|TRBD2|TRBJ2-1|many
CASRLAGGPTEQFF
TGTGCCAGCAGGTTAGCGGGAGGTCCTACTGAGCAGTTCTTC